Given below is one TCR beta chain in context. What it binds is not known. TCRdb's table, derived via immunoSEQ multiplex PCR, lists solely in-frame clones and lacks some. The data show around 130,000 clones, with approximately 94% seen just once and around 7% held by the top ten. These data are taken from a study of T cell responses to AZD1222 COVID-19 vaccine. Study results and limitations: Nearly half of the spike-specific TCRs reportedly recognize variant regions that carry no mutations. Repertoire sampling was restricted to post-peak T cell response timepoints.

Trimming cost V 3 bases and J 0 bases, with 7 bases left between them. This CDR3 is built from 14 residues. CDR1 is MNHEY, CDR2 SVGEGT, per germline. The origin of this receptor is an adult in good health. The sample here was peripheral blood, taken on day 0 of AZD1222 vaccination. The rearrangement links TRBV6-2 or TRBV6-3 to TRBJ2-3, with D hard to call. CDR3 loop: CASSYVSSTDTQYF. The CDR3 DNA reads TGTGCCAGCAGTTATGTCTCTAGCACAGATACGCAGTATTTT.